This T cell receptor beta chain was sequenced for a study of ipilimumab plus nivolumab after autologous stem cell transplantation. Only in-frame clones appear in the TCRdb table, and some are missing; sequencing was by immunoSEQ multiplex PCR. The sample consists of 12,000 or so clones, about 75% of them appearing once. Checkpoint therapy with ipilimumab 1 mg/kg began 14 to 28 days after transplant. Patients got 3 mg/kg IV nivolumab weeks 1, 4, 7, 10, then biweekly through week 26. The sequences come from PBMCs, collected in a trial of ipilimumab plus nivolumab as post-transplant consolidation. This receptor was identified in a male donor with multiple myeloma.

CDR3 in DNA: TGTGCCATACTGAAGACAGGGGTGGATATTAGTTTGCATTTT. This codes for CAILKTGVDISLHF. J is TRBJ1-5 and V is TRBV2; 8 bases are shared with TRBD1. The CDR3 is made up of 14 amino acids. The junction had 20 bases not matched to a gene; V was cut back by 10 bases and J by 15 bases. Germline-derived CDR1 and CDR2 are SNHLY and FYNNEI. Complete variable domain (other parts from reference TRBV2 and TRBJ1-5): EPEVTQTPSHQVTQMGQEVILRCVPISNHLYFYWYRQILGQKVEFLVSFYNNEISEKSEIFDDQFSVERPDGSNFTLKIRSTKLEDSAMYFCAILKTGVDISLHFGDGTRLSIL.